This T cell receptor (beta chain) stems from a study of T cells in localized non-small cell lung cancer. Study results and caveats: Greater T cell density in blood accompanied longer overall survival. Investigators sequenced only a single tumor region, leaving heterogeneity possible. Among the top 100 tumor clones, a median about 57 appeared in adjacent lung. Adjacent uninvolved lung tissue had the highest T cell clonality, exceeding tumor.

This CDR3 has 16 amino acids. Germline loops: CDR1 MGHRA, CDR2 YSYEKL. The V segment lost 1 base and the J segment 3 bases; nucleotides outside the gene matches: 5. Details on this clone: What it recognizes is unknown.

Using immunoSEQ multiplex PCR, the repertoire was profiled, and TCRdb retains in-frame clones only, with some absent. There are roughly 25,000 clones in the sample; more than 90% occur only once, and approximately 14% lies in the top ten. The sequence derives from a man aged 40 to 70 with stage III squamous cell lung carcinoma. V gene TRBV4-1 combines with J gene TRBJ1-4, with 7 bases fitting TRBD1. This material consisted of peripheral blood, taken before any cancer treatment. The CDR3, as DNA: TGCGCCAGCAGCCAAGTTGAGGGGGCGGCTAATGAAAAACTGTTTTTT. Amino acid sequence: CASSQVEGAANEKLFF.